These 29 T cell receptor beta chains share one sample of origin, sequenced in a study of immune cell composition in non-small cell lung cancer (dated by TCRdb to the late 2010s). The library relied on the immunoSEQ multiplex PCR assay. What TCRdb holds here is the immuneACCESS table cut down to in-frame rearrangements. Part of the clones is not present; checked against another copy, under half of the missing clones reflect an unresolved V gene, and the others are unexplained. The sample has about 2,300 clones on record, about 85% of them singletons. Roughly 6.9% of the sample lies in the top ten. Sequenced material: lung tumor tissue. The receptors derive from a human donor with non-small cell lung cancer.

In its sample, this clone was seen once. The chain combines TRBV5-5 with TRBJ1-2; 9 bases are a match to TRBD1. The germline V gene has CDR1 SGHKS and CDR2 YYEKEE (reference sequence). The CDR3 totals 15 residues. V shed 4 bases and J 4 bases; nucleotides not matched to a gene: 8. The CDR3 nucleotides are TGTGCCAGCAGCCAACAGGGGGCGTCCGCCTATGGCTACACCTTC. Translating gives CASSQQGASAYGYTF.

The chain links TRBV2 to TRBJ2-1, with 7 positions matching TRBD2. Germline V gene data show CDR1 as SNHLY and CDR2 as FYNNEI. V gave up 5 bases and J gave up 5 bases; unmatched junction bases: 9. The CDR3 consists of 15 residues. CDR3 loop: CASSQEVGGNNEQFF. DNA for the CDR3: TGTGCCAGCAGTCAAGAGGTGGGAGGGAACAATGAGCAGTTCTTC.

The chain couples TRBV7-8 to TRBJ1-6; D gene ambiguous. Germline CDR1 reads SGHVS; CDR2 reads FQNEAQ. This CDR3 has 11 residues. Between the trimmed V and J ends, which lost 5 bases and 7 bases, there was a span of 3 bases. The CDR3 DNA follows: TGTGCCAGCAGCCTCAATTCACCCCTCCACTTT. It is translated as CASSLNSPLHF.

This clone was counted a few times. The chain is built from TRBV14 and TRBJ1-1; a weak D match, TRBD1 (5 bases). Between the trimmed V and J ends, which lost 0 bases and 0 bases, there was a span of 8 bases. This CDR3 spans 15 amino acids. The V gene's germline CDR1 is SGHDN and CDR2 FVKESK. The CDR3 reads CASSQDQGVNTEAFF. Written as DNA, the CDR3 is TGTGCCAGCAGCCAAGATCAGGGTGTGAACACTGAAGCTTTCTTT.

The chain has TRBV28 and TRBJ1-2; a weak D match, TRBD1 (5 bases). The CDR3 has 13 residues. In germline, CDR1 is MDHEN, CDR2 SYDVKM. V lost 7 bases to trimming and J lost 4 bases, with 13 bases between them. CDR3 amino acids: CASTGTSLYGYTF. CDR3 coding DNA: TGTGCCAGCACCGGGACTTCTCTCTATGGCTACACCTTC.

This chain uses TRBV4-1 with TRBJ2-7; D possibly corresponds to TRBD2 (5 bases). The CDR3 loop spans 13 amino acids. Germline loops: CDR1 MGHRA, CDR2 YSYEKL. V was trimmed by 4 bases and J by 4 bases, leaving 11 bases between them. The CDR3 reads CASSPEGLYEQYF. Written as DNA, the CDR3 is TGCGCCAGCAGCCCCGAGGGCTTATACGAGCAGTACTTC.

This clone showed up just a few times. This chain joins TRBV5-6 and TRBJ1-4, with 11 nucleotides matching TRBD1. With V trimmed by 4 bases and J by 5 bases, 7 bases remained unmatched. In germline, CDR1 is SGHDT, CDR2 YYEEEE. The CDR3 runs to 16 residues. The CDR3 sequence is CASSTGTGGSNEKLFF. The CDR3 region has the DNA TGTGCCAGCAGCACCGGGACAGGGGGATCCAATGAAAAACTGTTTTTT. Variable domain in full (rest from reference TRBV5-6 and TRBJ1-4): DAGVTQSPTHLIKTRGQQVTLRCSPKSGHDTVSWYQQALGQGPQFIFQYYEEEERQRGNFPDRFSGHQFPNYSSELNVNALLLGDSALYLCASSTGTGGSNEKLFFGSGTQLSVL.

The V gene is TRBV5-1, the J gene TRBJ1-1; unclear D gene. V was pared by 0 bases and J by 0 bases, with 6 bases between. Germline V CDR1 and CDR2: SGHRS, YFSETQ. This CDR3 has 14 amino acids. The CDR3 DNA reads TGCGCCAGCAGCTTGGATGGGCTGAACACTGAAGCTTTCTTT. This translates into CASSLDGLNTEAFF.

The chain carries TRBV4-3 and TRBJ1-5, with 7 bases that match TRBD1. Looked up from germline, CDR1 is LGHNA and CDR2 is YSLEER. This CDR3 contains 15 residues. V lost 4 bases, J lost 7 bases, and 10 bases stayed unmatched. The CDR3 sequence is CASSPSGGDSQPQHF. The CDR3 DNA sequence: TGCGCCAGCAGCCCGAGCGGGGGGGACAGCCAGCCCCAGCATTTT.

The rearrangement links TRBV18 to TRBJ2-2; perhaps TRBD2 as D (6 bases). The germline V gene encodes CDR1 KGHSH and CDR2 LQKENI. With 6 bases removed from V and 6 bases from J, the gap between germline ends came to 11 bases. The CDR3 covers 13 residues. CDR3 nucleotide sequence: TGTGCCAGCTCGTCCGGAGGGGCCGGGGAGCTGTTTTTT. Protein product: CASSSGGAGELFF.

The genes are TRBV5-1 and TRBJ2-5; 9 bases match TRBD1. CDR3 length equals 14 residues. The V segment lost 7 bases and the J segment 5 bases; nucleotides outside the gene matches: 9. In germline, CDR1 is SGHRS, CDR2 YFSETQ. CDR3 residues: CASGGQGRGETQYF. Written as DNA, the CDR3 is TGCGCCAGCGGTGGACAGGGGCGGGGGGAGACCCAGTACTTC.

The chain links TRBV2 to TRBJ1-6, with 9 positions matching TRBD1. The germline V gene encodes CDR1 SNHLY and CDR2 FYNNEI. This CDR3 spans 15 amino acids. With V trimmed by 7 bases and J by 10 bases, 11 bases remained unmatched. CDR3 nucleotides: TGTGCCAGCACCCTGGACAGGGGACCGGGATCACCCCTCCACTTT. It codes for CASTLDRGPGSPLHF.

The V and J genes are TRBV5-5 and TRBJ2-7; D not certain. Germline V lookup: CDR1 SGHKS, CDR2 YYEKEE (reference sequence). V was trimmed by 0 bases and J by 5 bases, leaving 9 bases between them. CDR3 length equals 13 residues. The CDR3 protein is CASSLAKRDEQYF. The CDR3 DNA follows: TGTGCCAGCAGCTTGGCCAAGAGAGACGAGCAGTACTTC.

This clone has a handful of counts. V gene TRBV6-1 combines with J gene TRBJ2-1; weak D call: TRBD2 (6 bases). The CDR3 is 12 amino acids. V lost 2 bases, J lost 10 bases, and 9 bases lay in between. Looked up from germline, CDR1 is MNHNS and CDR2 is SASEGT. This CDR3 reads CASSEWGLEQFF. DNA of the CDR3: TGTGCCAGCAGTGAATGGGGACTCGAGCAGTTCTTC.

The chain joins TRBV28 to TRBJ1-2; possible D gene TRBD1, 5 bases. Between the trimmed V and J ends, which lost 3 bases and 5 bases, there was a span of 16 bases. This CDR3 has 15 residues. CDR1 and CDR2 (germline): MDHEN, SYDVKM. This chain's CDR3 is CASSFRGFKDYGYTF. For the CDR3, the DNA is TGTGCCAGCAGTTTCCGGGGGTTCAAGGATTATGGCTACACCTTC.

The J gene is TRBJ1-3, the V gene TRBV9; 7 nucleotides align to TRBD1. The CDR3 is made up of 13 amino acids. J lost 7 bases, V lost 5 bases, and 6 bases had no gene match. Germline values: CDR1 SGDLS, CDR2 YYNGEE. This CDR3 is CASRGTAGNTIYF. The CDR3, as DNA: TGTGCCAGCAGAGGGACAGCCGGCAACACCATATATTTT.

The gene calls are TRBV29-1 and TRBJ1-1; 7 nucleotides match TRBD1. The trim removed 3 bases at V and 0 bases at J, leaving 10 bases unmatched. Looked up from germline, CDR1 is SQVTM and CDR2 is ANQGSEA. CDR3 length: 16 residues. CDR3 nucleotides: TGCAGCGTTGAGGGTCTCCCGGGACAGCTGAACACTGAAGCTTTCTTT. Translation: CSVEGLPGQLNTEAFF.

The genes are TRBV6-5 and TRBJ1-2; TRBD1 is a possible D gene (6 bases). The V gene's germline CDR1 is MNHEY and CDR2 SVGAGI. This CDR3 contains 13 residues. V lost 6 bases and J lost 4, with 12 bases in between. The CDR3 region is CASRLQGGYGYTF. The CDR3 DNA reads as TGTGCCAGCAGGCTACAGGGCGGCTATGGCTACACCTTC.

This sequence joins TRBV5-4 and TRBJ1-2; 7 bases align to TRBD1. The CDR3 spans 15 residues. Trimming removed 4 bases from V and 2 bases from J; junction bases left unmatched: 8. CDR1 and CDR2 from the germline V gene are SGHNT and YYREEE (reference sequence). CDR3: CASSEHPTGNYGYTF. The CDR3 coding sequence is TGTGCCAGCAGCGAGCACCCGACAGGGAACTATGGCTACACCTTC.

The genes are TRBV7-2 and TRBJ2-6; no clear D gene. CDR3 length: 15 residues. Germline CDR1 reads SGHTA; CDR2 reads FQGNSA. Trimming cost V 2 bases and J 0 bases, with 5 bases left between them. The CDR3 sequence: CASSLTGSGANVLTF. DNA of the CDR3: TGTGCCAGCAGCTTAACGGGCTCTGGGGCCAACGTCCTGACTTTC.

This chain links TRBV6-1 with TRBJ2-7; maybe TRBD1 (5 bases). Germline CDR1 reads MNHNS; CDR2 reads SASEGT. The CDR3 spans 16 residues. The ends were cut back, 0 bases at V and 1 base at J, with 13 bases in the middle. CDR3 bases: TGTGCCAGCAGTGAAGCCGGACACTTCAGGTCCTACGAGCAGTACTTC. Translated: CASSEAGHFRSYEQYF.

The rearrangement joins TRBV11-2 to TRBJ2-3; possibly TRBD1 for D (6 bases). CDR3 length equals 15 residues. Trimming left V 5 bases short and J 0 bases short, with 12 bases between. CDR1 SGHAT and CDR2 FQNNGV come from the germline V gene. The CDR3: CASSGQGSSTDTQYF. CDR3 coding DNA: TGTGCCAGCAGCGGGCAGGGGTCTAGCACAGATACGCAGTATTTT.

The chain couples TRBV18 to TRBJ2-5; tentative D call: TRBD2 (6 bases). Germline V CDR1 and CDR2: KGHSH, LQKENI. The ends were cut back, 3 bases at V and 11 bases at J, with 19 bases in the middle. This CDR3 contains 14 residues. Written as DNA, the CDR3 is TGTGCCAGCTCACCCCGGACATTTTGGGGGGAGCAGTACTTC. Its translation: CASSPRTFWGEQYF.

CDR3 residues: CASSARTVNRKETQYF. The CDR3 DNA reads TGTGCCAGCAGTGCGCGGACAGTAAACCGTAAAGAGACCCAGTACTTC. The rearrangement uses TRBV25-1 and TRBJ2-5; a weak D match, TRBD1 (6 bases). CDR1 is MGHDK and CDR2 is SYGVNS in the germline V gene. The CDR3 runs 16 residues. Trimming took off 4 bases at V and 3 bases at J, with 18 bases between the two ends.

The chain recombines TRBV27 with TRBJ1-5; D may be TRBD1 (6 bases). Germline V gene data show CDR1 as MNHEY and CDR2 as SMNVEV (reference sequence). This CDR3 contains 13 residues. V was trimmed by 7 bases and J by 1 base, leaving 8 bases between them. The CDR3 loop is CASKGQSNQPQHF. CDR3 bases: TGTGCCAGCAAAGGACAGAGCAATCAGCCCCAGCATTTT.

The CDR3 loop is CATSRGVRDTEGNEQFF. In nucleotides, the CDR3 is TGTGCCACCAGCAGAGGTGTCCGGGACACCGAGGGGAATGAGCAGTTCTTC. This chain connects TRBV15 to TRBJ2-1; TRBD1 might be the D (6 bases). V was clipped by 1 base and J by 7 bases, with 20 bases between them. Germline CDR1 and CDR2: LNHNV and YYDKDF (reference sequence). The length of the CDR3 is 17 residues.

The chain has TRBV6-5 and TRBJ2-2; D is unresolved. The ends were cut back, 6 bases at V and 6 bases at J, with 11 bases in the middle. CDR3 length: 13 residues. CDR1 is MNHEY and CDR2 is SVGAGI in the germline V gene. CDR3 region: CASSLLRAGELFF. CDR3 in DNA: TGTGCCAGCAGCCTACTACGTGCCGGGGAGCTGTTTTTT.

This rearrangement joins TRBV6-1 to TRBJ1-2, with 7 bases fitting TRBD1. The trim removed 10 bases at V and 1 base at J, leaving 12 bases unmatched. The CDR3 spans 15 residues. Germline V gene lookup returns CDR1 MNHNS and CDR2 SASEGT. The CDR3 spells CATRKKGQVNYGYTF. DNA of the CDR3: TGTGCCACTCGTAAGAAAGGACAGGTTAACTATGGCTACACCTTC.

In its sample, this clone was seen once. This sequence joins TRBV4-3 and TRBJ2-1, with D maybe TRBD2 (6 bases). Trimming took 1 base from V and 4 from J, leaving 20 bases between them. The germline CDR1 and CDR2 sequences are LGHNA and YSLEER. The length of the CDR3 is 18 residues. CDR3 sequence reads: CASSQVWRVLLLYNEQFF. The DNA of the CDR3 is TGCGCCAGCAGCCAAGTTTGGAGGGTCCTCCTATTATACAATGAGCAGTTCTTC.